Shown below are 27 T cell receptor beta chains from a single sample sequenced in a study of healthy donors' naive CD4 and CD8 T cells. TCR libraries were built from 450 to 650 ng of total RNA by linear amplification. TCRdb reprocessed the reads via MiXCR and lists one record per CDR3 protein. The profile shows 150,000 to 200,000 distinct CDR3 sequences, around 80% of them singletons. Specimen: naive CD4+ and CD8+ T cells sorted from blood, pooled from several donors. The receptors derive from a pool of human donors in good health; the sample pools cells from several healthy donors.

The V call is TRBV19, the J call TRBJ1-1; the D is unclear. The CDR3 spans 13 residues. The germline CDR1 and CDR2 sequences are LNHDA and SQIVND (reference sequence). The V and J ends lost 3 bases and 6 bases respectively, with 11 bases between them. The chain's CDR3 is CASSMGLRAEAFF. The CDR3 coding sequence is TGTGCCAGTAGTATGGGGTTAAGGGCTGAAGCTTTCTTT.

This clonotype was picked up one time. V usage is TRBV5-1 and J usage is TRBJ2-7; 8 nucleotides agree with TRBD1. This CDR3 spans 15 amino acids. Germline CDR1 is SGHRS and CDR2 is YFSETQ. V shed 5 bases, J shed 2 bases, and the junction held 9 bases outside the gene matches. The CDR3 loop is CASRLTGQVAYEQYF. In DNA, the CDR3 is TGCGCCAGCAGACTGACGGGACAGGTCGCCTACGAGCAGTACTTC.

The chain recombines TRBV4-3 with TRBJ2-1; D gene ambiguous. V was pared by 0 bases and J by 5 bases, with 11 bases between. The CDR3 contains 15 residues. Looked up from germline, CDR1 is LGHNA and CDR2 is YSLEER. The DNA of the CDR3 is TGCGCCAGCAGCCAAGAAACTTCCCTCAACAATGAGCAGTTCTTC. This sequence encodes CASSQETSLNNEQFF.

This chain joins TRBV19 and TRBJ1-2; 9 bases are shared with TRBD1. Germline lookup yields CDR1 LNHDA and CDR2 SQIVND (reference sequence). The V and J ends lost 5 bases and 9 bases, in that order; junction bases with no gene match: 10. The CDR3 is 14 amino acids. The CDR3 region has the DNA TGTGCCAGTAGTGACCCGGGACAGGGTATCCGCTACACCTTC. It yields the protein CASSDPGQGIRYTF.

This chain links TRBV30 with TRBJ1-1, with a weak D call TRBD1 (5 bases). Germline V gives CDR1 GTSNPN, CDR2 SVGIG (reference sequence). The CDR3 runs to 12 residues. The germline V and J ends were trimmed by 5 bases and 0 bases, with 7 bases remaining between them. CDR3 region: CAWSRVNTEAFF. In DNA, the CDR3 is TGTGCCTGGTCCAGGGTGAACACTGAAGCTTTCTTT.

The chain uses TRBV29-1 and TRBJ2-5, with unresolved D. Trimming shortened V by 0 bases and J by 2 bases, and 7 bases separated the two germline ends. The length of the CDR3 is 13 residues. The germline V gene encodes CDR1 SQVTM and CDR2 ANQGSEA. The CDR3 DNA reads TGCAGCGTTGAAGAGGGCGCGCAAGAGACCCAGTACTTC. Protein: CSVEEGAQETQYF.

The sample holds a few counts of this clonotype. The chain is built from TRBV29-1 and TRBJ2-7; TRBD1 is a possible D gene (7 bases). Germline V gene lookup returns CDR1 SQVTM and CDR2 ANQGSEA. The length of the CDR3 is 14 residues. Trimming cost V 5 bases and J 4 bases, with 18 bases left between them. This chain's CDR3 is CSVSTGSGVYEQYF. The CDR3 DNA sequence: TGCAGCGTTTCGACAGGGTCGGGGGTTTACGAGCAGTACTTC.

This clonotype is medium-sized (0.01 to 0.1%) by share. The rearrangement links TRBV29-1 to TRBJ2-7, with 10 bases that match TRBD2. The CDR3 loop spans 12 amino acids. In germline, CDR1 is SQVTM, CDR2 ANQGSEA. Trimming cost V 4 bases and J 8 bases; bases outside gene matches: 5. The CDR3 loop reads CSVASGSTQQYF. The CDR3 DNA reads as TGCAGCGTTGCTAGCGGGAGCACCCAGCAGTACTTC.

The rearrangement links TRBV6-6 to TRBJ1-2; 8 nucleotides line up with TRBD1. J gave up 4 bases and V 4 bases, and 5 bases lay outside the gene matches. CDR1 and CDR2 from the germline V gene are MNHNY and SVGAGI (reference sequence). CDR3 length: 14 amino acids. The chain's CDR3 is CASSSGGDPYGYTF. The CDR3 DNA reads as TGTGCCAGCAGTTCAGGGGGCGACCCCTATGGCTACACCTTC.

The V call is TRBV24-1, the J call TRBJ2-7, with 8 bases aligning to TRBD1. The V segment lost 3 bases and the J segment 5 bases; nucleotides outside the gene matches: 8. Germline V gives CDR1 KGHDR, CDR2 SFDVKD. The CDR3 runs 15 residues. The CDR3 protein is CATSDMTGEVDEQYF. CDR3 DNA: TGTGCCACCAGTGATATGACAGGGGAAGTGGACGAGCAGTACTTC.

The rearrangement links TRBV29-1 to TRBJ2-3, with D maybe TRBD2 (6 bases). CDR1 and CDR2 (germline): SQVTM, ANQGSEA. The CDR3 has 15 amino acids. V lost 4 bases and J 1 base, leaving 15 bases between the germline ends. CDR3 nucleotide sequence: TGCAGCGTTGGGAAGGAGGGTGTAGGCACAGATACGCAGTATTTT. Protein sequence: CSVGKEGVGTDTQYF.

A remark on this clonotype: One end of the junction is discordant with germline, which a read error may explain. The chain employs TRBV4-3 and TRBJ2-1; a possible D gene is TRBD1 (6 bases). The CDR3 covers 16 residues. Looked up from germline, CDR1 is LGHNA and CDR2 is YSLEER. The CDR3 spells CASSQGLTRGYNEQFF. DNA for the CDR3: TGTGCCAGCAGCCAAGGACTCACCAGGGGCTACAATGAGCAGTTCTTC.

The chain links TRBV5-1 to TRBJ1-1; 8 bases are a match to TRBD1. Per the germline V gene, CDR1 is SGHRS and CDR2 is YFSETQ. The CDR3 runs 14 residues. V was clipped by 4 bases and J by 1 base; unmatched bases: 3. The CDR3: CASSRTGPNTEAFF. Written as DNA, the CDR3 is TGCGCCAGCAGCCGGACAGGGCCGAACACTGAAGCTTTCTTT.

Only a few counts were recorded for this clonotype. V gene TRBV20-1 combines with J gene TRBJ1-3; 7 bases agree with TRBD1. CDR1 is DFQATT, CDR2 SNEGSKA, per germline (reference sequence). V shed 5 bases, J shed 2 bases, and the junction held 6 bases outside the gene matches. The CDR3 contains 14 residues. CDR3 loop: CSAGDRGTGNTIYF. CDR3 in DNA: TGCAGTGCTGGGGACAGAGGGACTGGAAACACCATATATTTT.

The sample holds a few counts of this clonotype. The rearrangement uses TRBV19 and TRBJ2-1; 9 nucleotides line up with TRBD2. The V gene end was trimmed by 1 base and the J gene end by 6 bases; junction bases not matched to a gene: 7. CDR3 length equals 16 residues. The germline CDR1 and CDR2 sequences are LNHDA and SQIVND (reference sequence). This CDR3 reads CASSIALAGNLNEQFF. The CDR3 region has the DNA TGTGCCAGTAGTATAGCTCTAGCGGGGAATCTCAATGAGCAGTTCTTC.

This chain joins TRBV27 and TRBJ2-3, with TRBD2 matching 9 bases. V lost 2 bases to trimming and J lost 1 base; unmatched junction nucleotides: 1. CDR1 and CDR2 (germline): MNHEY, SMNVEV (reference sequence). The CDR3 spans 15 residues. This CDR3 is CASSLRTSGTDTQYF. Written as DNA, the CDR3 is TGTGCCAGCAGTTTAAGGACTAGCGGCACAGATACGCAGTATTTT.

The chain is built from TRBV29-1 and TRBJ1-1; D is unclear. Trimming cost V 2 bases and J 0 bases, with 10 bases left between them. Germline CDR1 is SQVTM and CDR2 is ANQGSEA. The CDR3 length is 14 residues. This CDR3 is CSVESAGLNTEAFF. The CDR3 bases are TGCAGCGTTGAATCAGCAGGTTTGAACACTGAAGCTTTCTTT.

The chain couples TRBV27 to TRBJ2-5; 8 nucleotides line up with TRBD2. The length of the CDR3 is 15 residues. Germline assignment: CDR1 MNHEY and CDR2 SMNVEV (reference sequence). J lost 4 bases, V lost 2 bases, and 6 bases had no gene match. Here the CDR3 reads CASSLSSGAGETQYF. The CDR3 coding sequence is TGTGCCAGCAGTTTAAGTAGCGGGGCGGGAGAGACCCAGTACTTC.

This clonotype occurred a few times. J is TRBJ2-1 and V is TRBV29-1; 12 bases fit TRBD2. This CDR3 has 14 amino acids. Germline CDR1 reads SQVTM; CDR2 reads ANQGSEA. V shed 8 bases and J 4 bases; nucleotides not matched to a gene: 6. CDR3 amino acids: CSFWTSGIYNEQFF. For the CDR3, the DNA is TGCAGCTTTTGGACTAGCGGGATTTACAATGAGCAGTTCTTC.

The rearrangement joins TRBV5-6 to TRBJ2-7; D is unresolved. CDR3 length: 14 amino acids. The V end lost 4 bases, the J end lost 3 bases, and 14 bases lay between the germline ends. Germline lookup yields CDR1 SGHDT and CDR2 YYEEEE. CDR3 amino acids: CASSPDSYIYEQYF. The DNA of the CDR3 is TGTGCCAGCAGCCCGGATAGTTACATCTACGAGCAGTACTTC.

This clonotype appeared a few times. The CDR3 here is CASSLITSNQPQHF. DNA of the CDR3: TGTGCCAGTAGTCTAATTACGAGCAATCAGCCCCAGCATTTT. The gene calls are TRBV19 and TRBJ1-5; D is ambiguous. This CDR3 has 14 residues. The V gene lost 5 bases and the J gene lost 1 base, with 9 bases spanning the gap. Germline V gene lookup returns CDR1 LNHDA and CDR2 SQIVND (reference sequence).

This sequence joins TRBV2 and TRBJ2-3; TRBD1 matches 11 bases. J was trimmed by 4 bases and V by 11 bases; bases with no gene match: 8. Looked up from germline, CDR1 is SNHLY and CDR2 is FYNNEI. The CDR3 runs 14 residues. The CDR3 reads CASASDRGPDTQYF. DNA of the CDR3: TGTGCCTCAGCCTCGGACAGGGGGCCAGATACGCAGTATTTT.

The rearrangement links TRBV18 to TRBJ1-3; D not resolved. CDR1 is KGHSH and CDR2 is LQKENI in the germline V gene. V was trimmed by 2 bases and J by 0 bases, leaving 14 bases between them. The CDR3 totals 17 residues. CDR3 region: CASSPSVDGRSGNTIYF. DNA of the CDR3: TGTGCCAGCTCACCATCGGTCGACGGGCGCTCTGGAAACACCATATATTTT. The full variable domain, rest sourced from reference TRBV18 and TRBJ1-3, is NAGVMQNPRHLVRRRGQEARLRCSPMKGHSHVYWYRQLPEEGLKFMVYLQKENIIDESGMPKERFSAEFPKEGPSILRIQQVVRGDSAAYFCASSPSVDGRSGNTIYFGEGSWLTVV.

V usage is TRBV29-1 and J usage is TRBJ1-1; D is unresolved. Germline V gives CDR1 SQVTM, CDR2 ANQGSEA. This CDR3 has 13 amino acids. The DNA for the CDR3 is TGCCTAACGGAGGCCGAGTTGGGCACTGAAGCTTTCTTT. Its translation is CLTEAELGTEAFF.

This clonotype occurred once. The genes are TRBV29-1 and TRBJ2-2; TRBD1 might be the D (6 bases). Per germline, CDR1 SQVTM and CDR2 ANQGSEA. V lost 7 bases and J 2 bases, leaving 11 bases between the germline ends. This CDR3 contains 13 residues. The DNA of the CDR3 is TGCAGCGCTCCGGGACATAACACCGGGGAGCTGTTTTTT. Translation: CSAPGHNTGELFF.

This clonotype was counted between two and nine times. CDR3 region: CASSLSGRIGNEQFF. The CDR3 DNA is TGTGCCAGCAGCCTTAGCGGGAGGATTGGAAATGAGCAGTTCTTC. V gene TRBV2 combines with J gene TRBJ2-1; 10 bases fit TRBD2. CDR1 is SNHLY and CDR2 is FYNNEI in the germline V gene. V gave up 6 bases and J gave up 7 bases; unmatched junction bases: 9. This CDR3 is 15 amino acids long. Filled out from reference TRBV2 and TRBJ2-1, the complete variable domain reads EPEVTQTPSHQVTQMGQEVILRCVPISNHLYFYWYRQILGQKVEFLVSFYNNEISEKSEIFDDQFSVERPDGSNFTLKIRSTKLEDSAMYFCASSLSGRIGNEQFFGPGTRLTVL.

The chain combines TRBV19 with TRBJ2-6; no definite D call. Per the germline V gene, CDR1 is LNHDA and CDR2 is SQIVND (reference sequence). V was pared by 5 bases and J by 4 bases, with 9 bases between. This CDR3 contains 14 residues. The CDR3 protein is CASSPSLGANVLTF. CDR3 bases: TGTGCCAGTAGTCCATCACTCGGGGCCAACGTCCTGACTTTC.